This TCR beta chain appears in the sequencing data of a study of molecular identifiers for immune sequencing clone quantification. Study results and limitations: Sizes of highly expanded clones could be underestimated through identical TCRs sharing a barcode.

Previously described methods and listed TCR primers were used for bulk TCR libraries. TCRdb called the PCR reads again in MiXCR, with one record for every CDR3 protein. The sample has under 650,000 distinct CDR3 sequences; around 20% are singletons. Note on this clonotype: The antigen is unknown. A single base separates this from a much larger clone, so it may be a read error.

Sorting defined naive CD8 T cells as CD8+CD4-CCR7+CD45RA+. Germline loops: CDR1 SGHDT, CDR2 YYEEEE. The CDR3 covers 14 residues. Sequencing was performed on naive CD8+ T cells from blood, with Jurkat cell RNA spiked in. The subset: FACS-sorted CD8+CD4-CCR7+CD45RA+ naive T cells. The receptor's source is a human donor in good health. Some libraries in this study had Jurkat cell RNA spiked in. V gene TRBV5-6 combines with J gene TRBJ1-1; D is unclear. The CDR3 protein is CAGSLVGMNTEAFF. CDR3 bases: TGTGCCGGCAGCTTGGTTGGGATGAACACTGAAGCTTTCTTT.